The 18 T cell receptor beta chains given below trace back to one sample, sequenced in a study of T cell responses to AZD1222 COVID-19 vaccine. Data came from immunoSEQ multiplex PCR; TCRdb stores just in-frame clones and leaves some out. This table holds around 160,000 clones, 94% found once. The sequenced sample was peripheral blood, obtained on day 0 of AZD1222 vaccination. The origin of the receptors is an adult in good health.

This CDR3 is CASSPTGEAYNEQFF. The CDR3 bases are TGTGCCAGCAGTCCGACAGGGGAAGCCTACAATGAGCAGTTCTTC. The chain couples TRBV6-5 to TRBJ2-1; TRBD1 matches at 8 bases. This CDR3 region has 15 residues. Looked up from germline, CDR1 is MNHEY and CDR2 is SVGAGI. The V and J ends lost 5 bases and 2 bases, in that order; junction bases with no gene match: 5.

The V and J genes are TRBV28 and TRBJ1-5; the match to TRBD1 covers 7 bases. V lost 4 bases and J lost 11; bases outside the gene matches: 17. Germline V CDR1 and CDR2: MDHEN, SYDVKM. CDR3 length: 16 amino acids. CDR3 protein: CASSSLGDSGTIAQHF. For the CDR3, the DNA is TGTGCCAGCAGTTCCCTGGGGGACAGTGGGACCATAGCCCAGCATTTT.

V gene TRBV9 combines with J gene TRBJ2-1; 10 bases align to TRBD2. There are 18 residues in the CDR3. Germline CDR1 is SGDLS and CDR2 is YYNGEE. V trimming: 0 bases; J trimming: 13 bases; junction bases outside the gene matches: 19. CDR3 sequence reads: CASSVAISGAGGDGEQFF. CDR3 coding DNA: TGTGCCAGCAGCGTAGCGATTTCTGGAGCGGGAGGGGATGGGGAACAGTTCTTC.

V and J are TRBV18 and TRBJ2-1; 7 bases agree with TRBD1. The CDR3 is 15 amino acids. Looked up from germline, CDR1 is KGHSH and CDR2 is LQKENI. With 4 bases clipped from V and 0 bases from J, the junction kept 3 bases outside the gene matches. The DNA for the CDR3 is TGTGCCAGCTCACTTCCAGGGGGCTCCTACAATGAGCAGTTCTTC. Its protein is CASSLPGGSYNEQFF.

The CDR3 protein is CASSFTLGGPNSNQPQHF. The CDR3 DNA reads TGTGCCAGCAGCTTTACCCTGGGGGGCCCGAATAGCAATCAGCCCCAGCATTTT. V gene TRBV21-1 combines with J gene TRBJ1-5. TRBV21-1 constitutes a pseudogene. This CDR3 spans 18 amino acids.

The rearrangement links TRBV12-2 to TRBJ2-3; the table's D call, TRBD2, was not checked against the DNA. TRBV12-2 is listed as a pseudogene. This CDR3 region has 14 residues. The CDR3 DNA reads as TGTACAAGACCGGGGGCGGGAGTGGCAGATACGCAGTATTTT. Translated, it gives CTRPGAGVADTQYF.

The genes are TRBV29-1 and TRBJ1-1; weak D call: TRBD1 (5 bases). The CDR3 runs to 11 residues. Per the germline V gene, CDR1 is SQVTM and CDR2 is ANQGSEA. Between the trimmed V and J ends, which lost 7 bases and 6 bases, there was a span of 12 bases. CDR3 loop: CSGGGEAEAFF. The DNA for the CDR3 is TGCAGCGGCGGGGGGGAGGCTGAAGCTTTCTTT.

The genes are TRBV5-1 and TRBJ2-7; TRBD1 is a possible D gene (5 bases). The germline CDR1 and CDR2 sequences are SGHRS and YFSETQ. This CDR3 is built from 14 residues. V lost 1 base and J 0 bases, leaving 8 bases between the germline ends. This CDR3 reads CASSLNRNSYEQYF. The CDR3 DNA is TGCGCCAGCAGCTTGAACAGGAACTCCTACGAGCAGTACTTC. Full variable domain (outside the CDR3, taken from reference TRBV5-1 and TRBJ2-7): KAGVTQTPRYLIKTRGQQVTLSCSPISGHRSVSWYQQTPGQGLQFLFEYFSETQRNKGNFPGRFSGRQFSNSRSEMNVSTLELGDSALYLCASSLNRNSYEQYFGPGTRLTVT.

The V call is TRBV18, the J call TRBJ2-1, with 10 bases matching TRBD2. Germline V gene lookup returns CDR1 KGHSH and CDR2 LQKENI. This CDR3 spans 16 amino acids. V shed 5 bases, J shed 5 bases, and the junction held 9 bases outside the gene matches. This CDR3 is CASSRRAGGENNEQFF. The CDR3 bases are TGTGCCAGCTCAAGGCGAGCGGGAGGGGAGAACAATGAGCAGTTCTTC.

This clone was observed once. The chain couples TRBV27 to TRBJ1-1; tentative D call: TRBD1 (5 bases). The germline gives CDR1 MNHEY, CDR2 SMNVEV (reference sequence). CDR3 length equals 13 residues. V was pared by 5 bases and J by 3 bases, with 10 bases between. The CDR3 region is CASSPKGYTEAFF. In DNA form, the CDR3 reads TGTGCCAGCAGTCCCAAGGGGTACACTGAAGCTTTCTTT.

The rearrangement links TRBV6-5 to TRBJ1-5; no clear D gene. There are 13 residues in the CDR3. V was trimmed by 5 bases and J by 5 bases, leaving 10 bases between them. CDR1 and CDR2 (germline): MNHEY, SVGAGI. CDR3: CASSTYIHQPQHF. In DNA, the CDR3 is TGTGCCAGCAGTACATATATCCATCAGCCCCAGCATTTT.

The chain has TRBV2 and TRBJ2-3; 8 nucleotides line up with TRBD2. Germline V gene sequence: CDR1 SNHLY, CDR2 FYNNEI. V lost 3 bases to trimming and J lost 5 bases; unmatched junction nucleotides: 10. This CDR3 has 16 residues. DNA of the CDR3: TGTGCCAGCAGTGATGACAGCCAACTAGCGGAAGATACGCAGTATTTT. It is translated as CASSDDSQLAEDTQYF. Combining the CDR3 with reference TRBV2 and TRBJ2-3 gives the whole variable domain EPEVTQTPSHQVTQMGQEVILRCVPISNHLYFYWYRQILGQKVEFLVSFYNNEISEKSEIFDDQFSVERPDGSNFTLKIRSTKLEDSAMYFCASSDDSQLAEDTQYFGPGTRLTVL.

In nucleotides, the CDR3 is TGTGCCATCAGGGATCCAGGGGGCGCCTTTGGAAACACCATATATTTT. As protein: CAIRDPGGAFGNTIYF. This chain joins TRBV10-3 and TRBJ1-3; 8 bases are a match to TRBD1. J was trimmed by 3 bases and V by 6 bases; bases with no gene match: 10. This CDR3 comprises 16 residues. Germline assignment: CDR1 ENHRY and CDR2 SYGVKD.

The V gene is TRBV15, the J gene TRBJ2-5; no firm D call. Germline CDR1 and CDR2: LNHNV and YYDKDF (reference sequence). The V end lost 0 bases, the J end lost 5 bases, and 13 bases lay between the germline ends. The CDR3 spans 15 residues. The CDR3 is CATSRDRSGPETQYF. CDR3 bases: TGTGCCACCAGCAGAGATCGATCAGGTCCCGAGACCCAGTACTTC.

The J gene is TRBJ1-4, the V gene TRBV28, with D possibly TRBD1 on 5 matching bases. CDR1 and CDR2 (germline): MDHEN, SYDVKM. The CDR3 runs to 15 residues. V was trimmed by 5 bases and J by 8 bases, leaving 18 bases between them. CDR3 in DNA: TGTGCCAGCAGTCCACTAGGGGCGATCGGGGAAAAACTGTTTTTT. Translation: CASSPLGAIGEKLFF.

This chain links TRBV28 with TRBJ2-7; tentatively, D is TRBD2 (6 bases). The CDR3 spans 12 residues. Trimming shortened V by 6 bases and J by 2 bases, and 8 bases separated the two germline ends. Germline V CDR1 and CDR2: MDHEN, SYDVKM. Here the CDR3 DNA reads TGTGCCAGCAGGGAGGGAGCCTACGAGCAGTACTTC. Its protein product is CASREGAYEQYF.

The gene calls are TRBV5-1 and TRBJ1-2; D perhaps matches TRBD1 (5 bases). In germline, CDR1 is SGHRS, CDR2 YFSETQ. V shed 0 bases and J shed 0 bases, with 6 bases lying between them. The CDR3 has 14 amino acids. CDR3 amino acids: CASSLEQANYGYTF. The CDR3, as DNA: TGCGCCAGCAGCTTGGAACAGGCTAACTATGGCTACACCTTC. Based on the CDR3 plus reference TRBV5-1 and TRBJ1-2, the full variable domain is KAGVTQTPRYLIKTRGQQVTLSCSPISGHRSVSWYQQTPGQGLQFLFEYFSETQRNKGNFPGRFSGRQFSNSRSEMNVSTLELGDSALYLCASSLEQANYGYTFGSGTRLTVV.

The V call is TRBV19, the J call TRBJ2-7; 8 bases match TRBD2. The V gene's germline CDR1 is LNHDA and CDR2 SQIVND (reference sequence). The ends lost 5 bases at V and 2 bases at J; junction bases unmatched: 8. This CDR3 is built from 15 residues. This CDR3 is CASSSPGGTPYEQYF. CDR3 DNA sequence: TGTGCCAGTAGTTCGCCGGGGGGGACCCCCTACGAGCAGTACTTC.